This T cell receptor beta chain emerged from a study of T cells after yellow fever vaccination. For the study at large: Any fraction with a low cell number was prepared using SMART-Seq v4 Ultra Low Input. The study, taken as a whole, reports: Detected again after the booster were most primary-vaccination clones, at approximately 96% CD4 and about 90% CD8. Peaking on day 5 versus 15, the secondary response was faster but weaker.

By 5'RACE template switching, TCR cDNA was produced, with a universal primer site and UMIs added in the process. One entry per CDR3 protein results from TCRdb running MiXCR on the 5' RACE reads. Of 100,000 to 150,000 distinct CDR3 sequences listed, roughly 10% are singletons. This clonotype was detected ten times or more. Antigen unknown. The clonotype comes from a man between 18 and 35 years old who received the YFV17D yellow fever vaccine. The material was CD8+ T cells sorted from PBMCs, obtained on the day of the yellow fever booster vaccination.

This CDR3 is CASSGDRASGANVLTF. CDR3 DNA sequence: TGCGCCAGCAGCGGGGACAGGGCGTCTGGGGCCAACGTCCTGACTTTC. The chain uses TRBV5-1 and TRBJ2-6; TRBD1 aligns across 9 bases. V gave up 4 bases and J gave up 1 base; unmatched junction bases: 3. This CDR3 has 16 amino acids. Germline CDR1 reads SGHRS; CDR2 reads YFSETQ.